The 11 T cell receptor beta chains in this list originate from one sample, sequenced in a study of CD8 T cells in Susac syndrome. Random hexamers were used to reverse transcribe an amount of about 0.45 to 1 ug RNA. From the immunoSEQ multiplex PCR reads, TCRdb called clonotypes with MiXCR, one entry per CDR3 protein. The table has about 210,000 distinct CDR3 sequences, approximately 94% seen once. The material sequenced was CD4+ T cells from PBMCs. All receptors come from a human donor with Susac syndrome.

CDR3 loop: CASSQVADLSYEQYF. In DNA form, the CDR3 reads TGCGCCAGCAGCCAAGTGGCAGACCTTTCCTACGAGCAGTACTTC. This chain links TRBV4-1 with TRBJ2-7, with D unresolved. Germline lookup yields CDR1 MGHRA and CDR2 YSYEKL. The CDR3 is 15 amino acids. Deletions cut 1 base from V and 1 base from J, with 11 bases between.

The genes are TRBV11-3 and TRBJ1-1, with TRBD1 matching over 8 bases. V trimming: 0 bases; J trimming: 5 bases; junction bases outside the gene matches: 8. In germline, CDR1 is SGHNT, CDR2 YENEEA. The length of the CDR3 is 16 residues. CDR3 DNA sequence: TGTGCCAGCAGCTTAGACTCCTGGACAGGGATAACTGAAGCTTTCTTT. Its protein is CASSLDSWTGITEAFF.

This chain uses TRBV7-2 with TRBJ1-2, with 7 bases lining up with TRBD1. The CDR3 sequence is 14 residues long. Germline V gene sequence: CDR1 SGHTA, CDR2 FQGNSA. The trim removed 0 bases at V and 8 bases at J, leaving 6 bases unmatched. DNA of the CDR3: TGTGCCAGCAGCTTAGCGCCAGGGGGGGACGGCTACACCTTC. Amino acids: CASSLAPGGDGYTF.

V usage is TRBV9 and J usage is TRBJ2-2; D unclear. This CDR3 spans 16 amino acids. Germline lookup yields CDR1 SGDLS and CDR2 YYNGEE. Trimming cost V 0 bases and J 0 bases, with 9 bases left between them. The CDR3 here is CASSVGQNANTGELFF. The DNA for the CDR3 is TGTGCCAGCAGCGTAGGTCAGAACGCGAACACCGGGGAGCTGTTTTTT.

The rearrangement links TRBV30 to TRBJ2-5; 8 bases fit TRBD1. The ends lost 3 bases at V and 3 bases at J; junction bases unmatched: 3. In germline, CDR1 is GTSNPN, CDR2 SVGIG (reference sequence). This CDR3 has 13 residues. The CDR3 sequence: CAWSSTGEETQYF. For the CDR3, the DNA is TGTGCCTGGAGCTCGACAGGGGAAGAGACCCAGTACTTC.

This clonotype was detected only a few times. Relative to the germline gene, one junction end is altered; a read error may explain this. This sequence joins TRBV5-1 and TRBJ1-5; a possible D gene is TRBD1 (5 bases). CDR3 size: 14 residues. CDR1 is SGHRS, CDR2 YFSETQ, per germline. The CDR3, as DNA: TGCGCCAGCAGTTTGGAGGCAGGGAGACAGCCCCAGCATTTT. It specifies CASSLEAGRQPQHF.

V is TRBV30 and J is TRBJ2-7; possibly TRBD1 for D (6 bases). The V gene's germline CDR1 is GTSNPN and CDR2 SVGIG (reference sequence). There are 12 residues in the CDR3. V dropped 4 bases and J dropped 4 bases, with 11 bases sitting between them. CDR3 DNA sequence: TGTGCCTGGACTCGAGGGGGATACGAGCAGTACTTC. It translates to CAWTRGGYEQYF.

This clonotype was picked up one time. CDR3 coding DNA: TGTGCCAGCAGCACCACTTCGGCAGGGGGCCGTAATTCACCCCTCCACTTT. Its protein product is CASSTTSAGGRNSPLHF. This sequence joins TRBV9 and TRBJ1-6, with 8 bases identical to TRBD1. The CDR3 sequence is 17 residues long. The junction had 12 bases not matched to a gene; V was cut back by 4 bases and J by 6 bases. Germline V gene lookup returns CDR1 SGDLS and CDR2 YYNGEE. The full variable domain, rest sourced from reference TRBV9 and TRBJ1-6, is DSGVTQTPKHLITATGQRVTLRCSPRSGDLSVYWYQQSLDQGLQFLIQYYNGEERAKGNILERFSAQQFPDLHSELNLSSLELGDSALYFCASSTTSAGGRNSPLHFGNGTRLTVT.

The rearrangement links TRBV23-1 to TRBJ1-2; D unresolved. TRBV23-1 counts as an open reading frame of uncertain function. The CDR3 extends over 14 amino acids. The V end lost 6 bases, the J end lost 0 bases, and 11 bases lay between the germline ends. CDR3 sequence reads: CASRTRLANYGYTF. CDR3 nucleotide sequence: TGCGCCAGCAGGACACGGTTAGCTAACTATGGCTACACCTTC.

This clonotype came up a few times. The chain joins TRBV20-1 to TRBJ2-5, with D perhaps matching TRBD2 (6 bases). The V end lost 3 bases, the J end lost 2 bases, and 10 bases lay between the germline ends. Looked up from germline, CDR1 is DFQATT and CDR2 is SNEGSKA (reference sequence). This CDR3 contains 13 residues. CDR3 nucleotides: TGCAGTGCTAGTCGCGGGATGCAAGAGACCCAGTACTTC. Encoded protein: CSASRGMQETQYF.

This chain links TRBV5-4 with TRBJ2-7; D is undetermined. V was trimmed by 0 bases and J by 0 bases, leaving 13 bases between them. The CDR3 covers 16 residues. Germline V CDR1 and CDR2: SGHNT, YYREEE (reference sequence). The CDR3 DNA sequence: TGTGCCAGCAGCTTGGGTGGCCAGATGCGCTCCTACGAGCAGTACTTC. It is translated as CASSLGGQMRSYEQYF.